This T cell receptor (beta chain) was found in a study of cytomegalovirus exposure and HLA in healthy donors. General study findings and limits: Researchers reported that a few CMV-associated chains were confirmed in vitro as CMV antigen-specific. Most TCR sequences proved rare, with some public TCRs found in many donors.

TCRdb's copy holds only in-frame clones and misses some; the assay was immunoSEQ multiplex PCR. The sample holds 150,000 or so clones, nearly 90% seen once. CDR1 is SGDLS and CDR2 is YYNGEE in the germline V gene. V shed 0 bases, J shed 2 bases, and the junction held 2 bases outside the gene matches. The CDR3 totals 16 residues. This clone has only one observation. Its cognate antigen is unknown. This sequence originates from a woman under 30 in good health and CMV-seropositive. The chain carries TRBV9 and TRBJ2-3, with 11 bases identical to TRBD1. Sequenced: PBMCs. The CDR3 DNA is TGTGCCAGCAGCGTAGTGGGACAGGGGGTCACAGATACGCAGTATTTT. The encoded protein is CASSVVGQGVTDTQYF.